The 23 T cell receptor beta chains below come from one sample, sequenced in a study of shared clonotypes between healthy human individuals. Repertoires were generated with immunoSEQ multiplex PCR, while TCRdb's copy carries only in-frame clones and drops some. The profile shows roughly 2 million clones, 95% of them singletons. The sequenced material came from naive CD4+ T cells sorted from blood. Specified subset: CD45RA+ positively selected. These TCRs come from a man aged 18 to 30 in good health.

With respect to this clone: Other DNA sequences from this sample encode an identical CDR3 as well. This chain uses TRBV2 with TRBJ2-1; the D gene is possibly TRBD2 (6 bases). V lost 2 bases, J lost 4 bases, and 9 bases lay in between. Germline V CDR1 and CDR2: SNHLY, FYNNEI. This CDR3 has 14 residues. The CDR3 loop reads CASSELAAYNEQFF. The CDR3 DNA follows: TGTGCCAGCAGTGAATTAGCGGCATACAATGAGCAGTTCTTC.

The chain combines TRBV11-2 with TRBJ2-2; 15 nucleotides match TRBD2. The CDR3 sequence is 19 residues long. Losses at the gene ends were 6 bases for V and 0 bases for J; bases not matched to a gene: 8. Germline lookup yields CDR1 SGHAT and CDR2 FQNNGV. CDR3 amino acids: CASSSGTSGGSANTGELFF. The CDR3 region has the DNA TGTGCCAGCAGTTCCGGGACTAGCGGGGGGTCTGCGAACACCGGGGAGCTGTTTTTT.

This clone was counted once. The chain is built from TRBV7-9 and TRBJ2-2; the match to TRBD1 covers 11 bases. The J segment lost 4 bases and the V segment lost 5 bases, leaving 9 bases of the junction unmatched. The CDR3 extends over 17 amino acids. The V gene's germline CDR1 is SEHNR and CDR2 FQNEAQ (reference sequence). CDR3 bases: TGTGCCAGCAGCCCCGGGACAGGGGGTAGGAGCACCGGGGAGCTGTTTTTT. Amino acids: CASSPGTGGRSTGELFF.

CDR3 region: CAWSRGLAGDYEQYF. The CDR3 DNA is TGTGCCTGGAGCCGGGGACTAGCGGGAGACTACGAGCAGTACTTC. The chain links TRBV30 to TRBJ2-7, with 14 bases fitting TRBD2. In germline, CDR1 is GTSNPN, CDR2 SVGIG (reference sequence). This CDR3 contains 15 residues. V was clipped by 3 bases and J by 3 bases; unmatched bases: 4.

The chain couples TRBV18 to TRBJ2-1; 9 positions match TRBD2. V dropped 5 bases and J dropped 2; count of bases not matched to a gene: 7. This CDR3 is 16 amino acids long. Germline V gene sequence: CDR1 KGHSH, CDR2 LQKENI. CDR3: CASSSRLAEPYNEQFF. The CDR3 bases are TGTGCCAGCTCATCACGACTAGCGGAGCCCTACAATGAGCAGTTCTTC.

The chain is built from TRBV5-4 and TRBJ2-5; D unresolved. V was shortened by 1 base and J by 1 base, with 8 bases between the two germline ends. Germline V gene lookup returns CDR1 SGHNT and CDR2 YYREEE (reference sequence). CDR3 length: 14 amino acids. The CDR3 sequence: CASSLYLTQETQYF. CDR3 DNA: TGTGCCAGCAGCTTGTATTTGACCCAAGAGACCCAGTACTTC. The whole variable domain, remainder taken from reference TRBV5-4 and TRBJ2-5, is ETGVTQSPTHLIKTRGQQVTLRCSSQSGHNTVSWYQQALGQGPQFIFQYYREEENGRGNFPPRFSGLQFPNYSSELNVNALELDDSALYLCASSLYLTQETQYFGPGTRLLVL.

The genes are TRBV28 and TRBJ2-3; 9 positions match TRBD1. V lost 7 bases to trimming and J lost 3 bases; unmatched junction nucleotides: 14. The CDR3 totals 17 residues. Germline V gives CDR1 MDHEN, CDR2 SYDVKM. CDR3 residues: CASTPWGTGQGTDTQYF. The CDR3 DNA reads as TGTGCCAGCACCCCATGGGGGACAGGGCAAGGGACAGATACGCAGTATTTT.

This clone was seen just once. The chain is built from TRBV5-1 and TRBJ1-5; maybe TRBD1 (6 bases). The CDR3 is 16 residues long. Germline V lookup: CDR1 SGHRS, CDR2 YFSETQ. Trimming left V 0 bases short and J 0 bases short, with 10 bases between. The CDR3 loop reads CASSLEGGVSNQPQHF. The CDR3 DNA reads TGCGCCAGCAGCTTGGAAGGGGGGGTTAGCAATCAGCCCCAGCATTTT.

V usage is TRBV27 and J usage is TRBJ2-7, with 8 bases matching TRBD1. Trimming took 6 bases from V and 7 from J; bases not matched to a gene: 8. This CDR3 region has 13 residues. Per the germline V gene, CDR1 is MNHEY and CDR2 is SMNVEV (reference sequence). DNA of the CDR3: TGTGCCAGCAGCCCAACAGGGGGGCGAGAGCAGTACTTC. Its protein product is CASSPTGGREQYF.

A note on this clone: This specimen includes other DNA sequences encoding the same CDR3. The rearrangement links TRBV5-1 to TRBJ1-2; TRBD1 agrees at 9 bases. Germline V lookup: CDR1 SGHRS, CDR2 YFSETQ. This CDR3 has 15 residues. V was clipped by 4 bases and J by 1 base; unmatched bases: 5. The DNA for the CDR3 is TGCGCCAGCAGCCTAGGACAGGGGAGTAACTATGGCTACACCTTC. Translation gives CASSLGQGSNYGYTF. Full variable domain (outside the CDR3, taken from reference TRBV5-1 and TRBJ1-2): KAGVTQTPRYLIKTRGQQVTLSCSPISGHRSVSWYQQTPGQGLQFLFEYFSETQRNKGNFPGRFSGRQFSNSRSEMNVSTLELGDSALYLCASSLGQGSNYGYTFGSGTRLTVV.

The chain employs TRBV6-5 and TRBJ2-7, with D perhaps being TRBD1 or TRBD2 (5 bases each). Germline CDR1 and CDR2: MNHEY and SVGAGI. This CDR3 has 15 residues. The ends were cut back, 6 bases at V and 4 bases at J, with 19 bases in the middle. The CDR3 reads CASSPDRDRKYEQYF. CDR3 bases: TGTGCCAGCAGCCCGGACCGGGACCGAAAATACGAGCAGTACTTC.

This chain links TRBV10-3 with TRBJ1-6, with TRBD1 identical over 7 bases. V lost 5 bases, J lost 5 bases, and 6 bases stayed unmatched. CDR1 and CDR2 (germline): ENHRY, SYGVKD. The CDR3 extends over 15 amino acids. The CDR3 loop reads CAISPLDRDNSPLHF. In nucleotides, the CDR3 is TGTGCCATCAGTCCCTTAGACAGGGATAATTCACCCCTCCACTTT.

The genes are TRBV4-1 and TRBJ1-3, with TRBD1 matching 7 bases. CDR1 and CDR2 (germline): MGHRA, YSYEKL. This CDR3 region has 17 residues. V gave up 1 base and J gave up 0 bases; unmatched junction bases: 6. The CDR3: CASSQAVGQSSGNTIYF. The CDR3, as DNA: TGCGCCAGCAGCCAAGCGGTGGGACAGAGCTCTGGAAACACCATATATTTT.

The chain couples TRBV6-6 to TRBJ2-7; D is unresolved. V was shortened by 6 bases and J by 7 bases, with 19 bases between the two germline ends. CDR3 length: 14 residues. Germline V gene data show CDR1 as MNHNY and CDR2 as SVGAGI (reference sequence). The DNA for the CDR3 is TGTGCCAGCAGCTCTAGTGGGGTTGATGTAGAGCAGTACTTC. This gives the protein CASSSSGVDVEQYF.

The V call is TRBV5-1, the J call TRBJ1-1; no firm D call. The CDR3 totals 14 residues. Germline CDR1 and CDR2: SGHRS and YFSETQ. Trimming pared 4 bases from V and 4 bases from J, leaving 14 bases between. The DNA of the CDR3 is TGCGCCAGCAGCATCGGAGGTCCAGTCACTGAAGCTTTCTTT. Amino acids: CASSIGGPVTEAFF.

The genes are TRBV10-3 and TRBJ1-6; 8 bases align to TRBD1. The CDR3 spans 18 residues. The trim removed 2 bases at V and 5 bases at J, leaving 11 bases unmatched. Germline CDR1 is ENHRY and CDR2 is SYGVKD. The chain's CDR3 is CAISERGQGLRDNSPLHF. The DNA of the CDR3 is TGTGCCATCAGTGAGCGAGGACAGGGCCTCCGAGATAATTCACCCCTCCACTTT.

The V gene is TRBV5-3, the J gene TRBJ1-6; D is unresolved. TRBV5-3 is identified as an open reading frame with a role that is uncertain. The CDR3 sequence is 16 residues long. The V and J ends lost 5 bases and 0 bases respectively, with 12 bases between them. CDR3 amino acids: CARRWAAHSYNSPLHF. As DNA, the CDR3 is TGTGCCAGAAGGTGGGCAGCTCACTCCTATAATTCACCCCTCCACTTT.

V gene TRBV5-1 combines with J gene TRBJ2-1; TRBD2 might be the D (6 bases). CDR3 length: 15 residues. The V and J ends lost 0 bases and 4 bases respectively, with 11 bases between them. Germline values: CDR1 SGHRS, CDR2 YFSETQ. CDR3 sequence: CASSLAGSGYNEQFF. The DNA for the CDR3 is TGCGCCAGCAGCTTGGCCGGAAGCGGGTACAATGAGCAGTTCTTC.

Points on this clone: In the same sample, other DNA sequences code for this CDR3. This chain joins TRBV18 and TRBJ2-5, with 7 bases that match TRBD1. The V gene end was trimmed by 2 bases and the J gene end by 4 bases; junction bases not matched to a gene: 4. Germline CDR1 and CDR2: KGHSH and LQKENI. CDR3 size: 14 residues. The CDR3 nucleotides are TGTGCCAGCTCACCAGAAACAGGGGCAGAGACCCAGTACTTC. Translated, it gives CASSPETGAETQYF. Based on the CDR3 plus reference TRBV18 and TRBJ2-5, the full variable domain is NAGVMQNPRHLVRRRGQEARLRCSPMKGHSHVYWYRQLPEEGLKFMVYLQKENIIDESGMPKERFSAEFPKEGPSILRIQQVVRGDSAAYFCASSPETGAETQYFGPGTRLLVL.

Regarding this clone: Additional DNA sequences in this sample encode the identical CDR3. The rearrangement links TRBV6-5 to TRBJ1-6, with a weak D call TRBD1 (6 bases). The CDR3 length is 14 residues. Trimming left V 6 bases short and J 3 bases short, with 9 bases between. Germline CDR1 reads MNHEY; CDR2 reads SVGAGI. CDR3 residues: CASSRTVYNSPLHF. Here the CDR3 DNA reads TGTGCCAGCAGCCGGACAGTCTATAATTCACCCCTCCACTTT.

The gene calls are TRBV15 and TRBJ2-5; 7 nucleotides line up with TRBD1. The germline V gene has CDR1 LNHNV and CDR2 YYDKDF (reference sequence). The CDR3 contains 13 residues. V lost 6 bases and J lost 1; bases outside the gene matches: 2. CDR3 sequence: CATRTGSQETQYF. The CDR3 DNA reads TGTGCCACCAGGACAGGGTCCCAAGAGACCCAGTACTTC.

The chain couples TRBV5-1 to TRBJ1-6, with D possibly matching TRBD1 (5 bases). The V end lost 0 bases, the J end lost 11 bases, and 15 bases lay between the germline ends. CDR1 and CDR2 (germline): SGHRS, YFSETQ. CDR3 size: 15 residues. CDR3 amino acids: CASSLEGVRVPPLHF. CDR3 sequence (DNA): TGCGCCAGCAGCTTGGAAGGGGTAAGGGTTCCACCCCTCCACTTT.

CDR3 in DNA: TGTGCCAGCTCACCCGGGCGAGATATCTATGGCTACACCTTC. This codes for CASSPGRDIYGYTF. The chain is built from TRBV18 and TRBJ1-2; D ambiguous. CDR3 length: 14 amino acids. From germline, CDR1 is KGHSH and CDR2 LQKENI. Trimming cost V 3 bases and J 4 bases, with 12 bases left between them.